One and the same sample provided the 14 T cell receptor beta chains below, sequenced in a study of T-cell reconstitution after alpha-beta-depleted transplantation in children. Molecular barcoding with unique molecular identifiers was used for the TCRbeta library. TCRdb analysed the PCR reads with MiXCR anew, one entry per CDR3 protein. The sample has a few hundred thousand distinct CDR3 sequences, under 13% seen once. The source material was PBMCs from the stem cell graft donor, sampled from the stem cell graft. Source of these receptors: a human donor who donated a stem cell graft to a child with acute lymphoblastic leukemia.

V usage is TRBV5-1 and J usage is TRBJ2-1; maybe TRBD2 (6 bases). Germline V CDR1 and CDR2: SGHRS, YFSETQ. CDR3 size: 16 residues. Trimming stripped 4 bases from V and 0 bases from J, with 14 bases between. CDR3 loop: CASSADPTSSYNEQFF. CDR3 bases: TGCGCCAGCAGCGCCGACCCGACTAGCTCCTACAATGAGCAGTTCTTC.

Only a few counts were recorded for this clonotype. This chain's CDR3 is CSARGLAGGPYTQYF. Written as DNA, the CDR3 is TGCAGTGCTAGAGGACTAGCGGGAGGCCCGTATACGCAGTATTTT. V gene TRBV20-1 combines with J gene TRBJ2-3; 13 bases are shared with TRBD2. This CDR3 has 15 residues. CDR1 DFQATT and CDR2 SNEGSKA come from the germline V gene (reference sequence). J gave up 7 bases and V 1 base, and 5 bases lay outside the gene matches.

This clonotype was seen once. The chain's CDR3 is CASSGRDRDGYTQYF. CDR3 coding DNA: TGTGCCAGCAGCGGCCGGGACAGGGATGGCTATACGCAGTATTTT. The rearrangement joins TRBV11-2 to TRBJ2-3; 9 positions agree with TRBD1. The J segment lost 7 bases and the V segment lost 5 bases, leaving 10 bases of the junction unmatched. The CDR3 runs 15 residues. Germline CDR1 and CDR2: SGHAT and FQNNGV.

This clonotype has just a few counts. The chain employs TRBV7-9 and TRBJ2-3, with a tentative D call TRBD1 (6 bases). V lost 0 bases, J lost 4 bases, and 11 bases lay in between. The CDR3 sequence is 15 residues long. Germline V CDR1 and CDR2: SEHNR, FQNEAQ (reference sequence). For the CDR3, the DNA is TGTGCCAGCAGCTTAGCAGCAGGGGCCCCAGATACGCAGTATTTT. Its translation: CASSLAAGAPDTQYF.

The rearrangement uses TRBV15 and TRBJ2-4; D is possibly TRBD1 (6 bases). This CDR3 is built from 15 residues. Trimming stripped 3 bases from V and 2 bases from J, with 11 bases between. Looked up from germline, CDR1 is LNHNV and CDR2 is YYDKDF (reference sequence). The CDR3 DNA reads TGTGCCACCAGCAGCAGGGGTATCTCCAAAAACATTCAGTACTTC. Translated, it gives CATSSRGISKNIQYF.

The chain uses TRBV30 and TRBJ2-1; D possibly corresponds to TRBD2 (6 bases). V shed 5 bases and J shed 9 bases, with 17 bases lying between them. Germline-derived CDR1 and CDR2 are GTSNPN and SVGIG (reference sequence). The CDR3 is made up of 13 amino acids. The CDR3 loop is CAWGRTTGGEQFF. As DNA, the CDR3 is TGTGCCTGGGGGAGGACTACAGGCGGTGAGCAGTTCTTC. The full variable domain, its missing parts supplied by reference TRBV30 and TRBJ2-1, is SQTIHQWPATLVQPVGSPLSLECTVEGTSNPNLYWYRQAAGRGLQLLFYSVGIGQISSEVPQNLSASRPQDRQFILSSKKLLLSDSGFYLCAWGRTTGGEQFFGPGTRLTVL.

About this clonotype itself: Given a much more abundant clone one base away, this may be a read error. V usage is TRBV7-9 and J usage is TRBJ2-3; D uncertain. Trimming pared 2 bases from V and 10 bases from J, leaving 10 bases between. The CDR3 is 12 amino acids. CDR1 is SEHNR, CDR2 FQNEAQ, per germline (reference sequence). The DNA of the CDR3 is TGTGCCAGCAGCTTACGCGGTTATGCGCAGTATTTT. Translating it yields CASSLRGYAQYF.

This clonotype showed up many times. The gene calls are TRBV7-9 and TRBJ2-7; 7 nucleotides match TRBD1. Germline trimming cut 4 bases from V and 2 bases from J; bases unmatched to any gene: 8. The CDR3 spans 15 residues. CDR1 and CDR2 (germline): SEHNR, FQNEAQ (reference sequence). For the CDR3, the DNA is TGTGCCAGCAGCTCGTTCCGGGACAGTCCCTACGAGCAGTACTTC. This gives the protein CASSSFRDSPYEQYF.

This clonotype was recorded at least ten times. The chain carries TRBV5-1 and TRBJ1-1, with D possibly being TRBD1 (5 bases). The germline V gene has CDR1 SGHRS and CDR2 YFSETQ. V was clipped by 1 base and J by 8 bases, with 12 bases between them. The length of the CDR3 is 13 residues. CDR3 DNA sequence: TGCGCCAGCAGCTTGCTTTGGCGGGGGGAAGCTTTCTTT. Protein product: CASSLLWRGEAFF.

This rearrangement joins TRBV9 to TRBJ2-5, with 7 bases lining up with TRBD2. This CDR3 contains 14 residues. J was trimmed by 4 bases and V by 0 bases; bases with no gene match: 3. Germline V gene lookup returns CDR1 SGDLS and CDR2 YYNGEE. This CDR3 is CASSVGGGRETQYF. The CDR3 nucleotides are TGTGCCAGCAGCGTAGGTGGCGGGAGAGAGACCCAGTACTTC.

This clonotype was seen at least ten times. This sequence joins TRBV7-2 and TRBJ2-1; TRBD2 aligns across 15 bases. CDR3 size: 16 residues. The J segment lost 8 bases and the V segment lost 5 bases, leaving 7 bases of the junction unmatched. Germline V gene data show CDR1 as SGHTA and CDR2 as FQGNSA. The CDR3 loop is CASSPRTSGRVDEQFF. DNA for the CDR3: TGTGCCAGCAGCCCGCGGACTAGCGGGAGGGTGGATGAGCAGTTCTTC.

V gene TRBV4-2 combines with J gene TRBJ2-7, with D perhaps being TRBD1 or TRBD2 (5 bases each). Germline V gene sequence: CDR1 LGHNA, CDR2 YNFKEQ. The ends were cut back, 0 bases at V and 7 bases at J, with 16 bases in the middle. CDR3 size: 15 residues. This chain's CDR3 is CASSQEGDRRYEQYF. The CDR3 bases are TGTGCCAGCAGCCAAGAGGGGGACCGGAGGTATGAGCAGTACTTC.

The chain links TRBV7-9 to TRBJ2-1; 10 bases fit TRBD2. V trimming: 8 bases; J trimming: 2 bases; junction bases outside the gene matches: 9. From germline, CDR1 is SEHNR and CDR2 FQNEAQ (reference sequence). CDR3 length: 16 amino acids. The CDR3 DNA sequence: TGTGCCAGCGGGGCTAGCGGGAGACACACCTACAATGAGCAGTTCTTC. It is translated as CASGASGRHTYNEQFF.

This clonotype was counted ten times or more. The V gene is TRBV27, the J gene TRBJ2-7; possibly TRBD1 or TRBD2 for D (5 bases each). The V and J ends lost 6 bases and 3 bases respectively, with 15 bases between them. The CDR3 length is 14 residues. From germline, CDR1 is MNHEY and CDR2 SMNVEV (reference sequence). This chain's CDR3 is CASSLTGARYEQYF. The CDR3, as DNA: TGTGCCAGCAGCTTAACCGGGGCCCGCTACGAGCAGTACTTC.